This TCR beta chain is drawn from a study of OX40 agonist ivuxolimab in advanced cancers. Sequencing was performed with immunoSEQ multiplex PCR; in TCRdb, only in-frame clones are kept and a portion is missing. The sample lists roughly 52,000 clones, 77% occurring once. Findings and caveats of the study: In a subset of nonresponders, normalized T-cell clonal expansion was also low. On average, CD8+ T cells showed a greater number of expanded clones than CD4+.

The germline V and J ends were trimmed by 0 bases and 6 bases, with 18 bases remaining between them. The CDR3 totals 17 residues. CDR1 SGDLS and CDR2 YYNGEE come from the germline V gene. Remarks on this clone: As yet, its antigen is unknown.

This clonotype was obtained from an adult with an advanced solid tumor such as melanoma, head and neck, liver or kidney cancer. The chain recombines TRBV9 with TRBJ1-4; the D gene is possibly TRBD1 (5 bases). The sample here was CD4+ or CD8+ T cells sorted from blood, taken in a trial of the OX40 agonist ivuxolimab. Here the CDR3 DNA reads TGTGCCAGCAGCGTAGGGGGGTCCTTGGTCGGGCATGAAAAACTGTTTTTT. Residues: CASSVGGSLVGHEKLFF.